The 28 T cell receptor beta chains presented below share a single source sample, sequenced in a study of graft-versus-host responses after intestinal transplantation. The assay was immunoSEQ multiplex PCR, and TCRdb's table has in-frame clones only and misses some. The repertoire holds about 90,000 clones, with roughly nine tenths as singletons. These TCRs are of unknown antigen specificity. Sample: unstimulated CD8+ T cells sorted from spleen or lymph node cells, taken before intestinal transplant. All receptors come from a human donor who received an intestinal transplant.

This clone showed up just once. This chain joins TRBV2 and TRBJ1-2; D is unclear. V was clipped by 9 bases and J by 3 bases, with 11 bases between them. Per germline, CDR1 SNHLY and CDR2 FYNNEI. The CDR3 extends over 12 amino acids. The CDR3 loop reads CARHNYDYGYTF. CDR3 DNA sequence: TGTGCCAGACACAATTATGACTATGGCTACACCTTC.

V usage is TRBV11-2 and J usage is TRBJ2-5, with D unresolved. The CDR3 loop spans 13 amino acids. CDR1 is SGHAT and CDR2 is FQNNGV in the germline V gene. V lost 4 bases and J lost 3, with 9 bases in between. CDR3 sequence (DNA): TGTGCCAGCAGCTCCGGCACAGAAGAGACCCAGTACTTC. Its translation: CASSSGTEETQYF.

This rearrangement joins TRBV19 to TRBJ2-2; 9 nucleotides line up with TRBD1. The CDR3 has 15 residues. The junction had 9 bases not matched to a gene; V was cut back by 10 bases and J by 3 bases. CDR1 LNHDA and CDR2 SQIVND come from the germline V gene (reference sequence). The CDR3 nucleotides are TGTGCCACCACACATTGGACAGGGGACACCGGGGAGCTGTTTTTT. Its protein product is CATTHWTGDTGELFF.

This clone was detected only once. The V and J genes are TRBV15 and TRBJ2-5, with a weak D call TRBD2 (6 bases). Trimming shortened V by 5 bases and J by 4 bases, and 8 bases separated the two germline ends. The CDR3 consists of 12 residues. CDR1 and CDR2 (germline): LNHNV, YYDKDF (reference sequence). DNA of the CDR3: TGTGCCACCAGCGGGGGGACAGAGACCCAGTACTTC. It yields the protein CATSGGTETQYF.

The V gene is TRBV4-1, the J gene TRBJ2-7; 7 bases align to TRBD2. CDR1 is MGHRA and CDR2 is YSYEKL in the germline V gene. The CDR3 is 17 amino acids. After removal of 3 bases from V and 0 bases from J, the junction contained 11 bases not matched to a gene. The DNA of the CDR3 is TGCGCCAGCAGCCACCACCTCAGCGGGACGCGCTCCTACGAGCAGTACTTC. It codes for CASSHHLSGTRSYEQYF.

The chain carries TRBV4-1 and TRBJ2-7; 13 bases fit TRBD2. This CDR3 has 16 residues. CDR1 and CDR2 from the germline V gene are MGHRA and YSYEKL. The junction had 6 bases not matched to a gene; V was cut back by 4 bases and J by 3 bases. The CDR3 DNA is TGCGCCAGCAGCCCAGTGGGACTAGCGGGGCTCTACGAGCAGTACTTC. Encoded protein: CASSPVGLAGLYEQYF.

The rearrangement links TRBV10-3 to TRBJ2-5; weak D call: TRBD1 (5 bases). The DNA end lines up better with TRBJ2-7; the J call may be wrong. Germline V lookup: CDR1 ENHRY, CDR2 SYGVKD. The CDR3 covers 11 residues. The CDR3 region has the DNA TGTGCCATCAGGGACAACTACGAGCAGTACTTC. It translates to CAIRDNYEQYF.

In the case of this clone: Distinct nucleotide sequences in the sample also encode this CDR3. The CDR3: CASSLDRGTEAFF. The CDR3 nucleotides are TGCGCCAGCAGCTTGGACAGGGGCACTGAAGCTTTCTTT. J is TRBJ1-1 and V is TRBV5-1; TRBD1 aligns across 7 bases. CDR1 is SGHRS and CDR2 is YFSETQ in the germline V gene. This CDR3 spans 13 amino acids. The trim removed 0 bases at V and 4 bases at J, leaving 0 bases unmatched. Based on the CDR3 plus reference TRBV5-1 and TRBJ1-1, the full variable domain is KAGVTQTPRYLIKTRGQQVTLSCSPISGHRSVSWYQQTPGQGLQFLFEYFSETQRNKGNFPGRFSGRQFSNSRSEMNVSTLELGDSALYLCASSLDRGTEAFFGQGTRLTVV.

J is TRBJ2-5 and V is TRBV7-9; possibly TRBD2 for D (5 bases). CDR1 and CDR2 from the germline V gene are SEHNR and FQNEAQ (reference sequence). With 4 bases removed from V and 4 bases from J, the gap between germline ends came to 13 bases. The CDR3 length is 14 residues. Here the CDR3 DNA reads TGTGCCAGCAGCTCCCCTTCGGCGGGAGAGACCCAGTACTTC. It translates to CASSSPSAGETQYF.

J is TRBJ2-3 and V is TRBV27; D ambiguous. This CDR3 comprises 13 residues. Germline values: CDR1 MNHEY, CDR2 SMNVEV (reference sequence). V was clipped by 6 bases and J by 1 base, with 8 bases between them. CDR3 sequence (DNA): TGTGCCAGCAGCGGTATCCGCACAGATACGCAGTATTTT. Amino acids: CASSGIRTDTQYF.

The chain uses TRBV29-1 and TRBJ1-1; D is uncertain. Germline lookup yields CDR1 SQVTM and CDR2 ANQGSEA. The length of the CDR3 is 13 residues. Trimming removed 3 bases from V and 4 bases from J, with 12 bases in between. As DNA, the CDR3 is TGCAGCGTTGACCGACGAGGAGGCACTGAAGCTTTCTTT. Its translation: CSVDRRGGTEAFF.

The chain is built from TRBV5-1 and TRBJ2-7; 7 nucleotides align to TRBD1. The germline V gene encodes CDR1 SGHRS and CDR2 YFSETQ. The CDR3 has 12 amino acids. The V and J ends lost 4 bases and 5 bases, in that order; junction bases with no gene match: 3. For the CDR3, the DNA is TGCGCCAGCAGCGCCGGGACAGACGAGCAGTACTTC. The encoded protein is CASSAGTDEQYF.

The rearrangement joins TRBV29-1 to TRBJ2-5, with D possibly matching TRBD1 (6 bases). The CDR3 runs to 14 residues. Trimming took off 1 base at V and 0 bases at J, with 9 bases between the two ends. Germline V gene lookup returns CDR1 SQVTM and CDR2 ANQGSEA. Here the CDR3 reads CSVEGHRDQETQYF. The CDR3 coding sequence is TGCAGCGTTGAAGGTCACAGGGACCAAGAGACCCAGTACTTC.

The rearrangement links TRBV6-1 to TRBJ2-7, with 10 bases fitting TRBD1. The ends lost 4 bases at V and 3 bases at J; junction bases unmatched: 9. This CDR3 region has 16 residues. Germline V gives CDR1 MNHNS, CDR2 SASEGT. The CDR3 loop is CASSASEGQGNYEQYF. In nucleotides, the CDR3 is TGTGCCAGCAGTGCAAGCGAGGGACAGGGGAACTACGAGCAGTACTTC.

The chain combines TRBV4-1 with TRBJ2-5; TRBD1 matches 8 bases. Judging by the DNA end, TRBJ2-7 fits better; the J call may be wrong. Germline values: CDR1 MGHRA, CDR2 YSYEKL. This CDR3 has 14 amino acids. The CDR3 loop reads CASSQGQGSYEQYF. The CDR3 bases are TGCGCCAGCAGCCAAGGACAGGGGTCCTACGAGCAGTACTTC.

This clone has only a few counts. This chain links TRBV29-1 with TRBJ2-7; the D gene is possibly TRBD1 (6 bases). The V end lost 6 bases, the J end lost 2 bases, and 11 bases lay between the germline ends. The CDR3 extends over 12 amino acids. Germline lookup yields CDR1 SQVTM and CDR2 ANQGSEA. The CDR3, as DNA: TGCAGCGTCCGGGACACTCCCTACGAGCAGTACTTC. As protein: CSVRDTPYEQYF.

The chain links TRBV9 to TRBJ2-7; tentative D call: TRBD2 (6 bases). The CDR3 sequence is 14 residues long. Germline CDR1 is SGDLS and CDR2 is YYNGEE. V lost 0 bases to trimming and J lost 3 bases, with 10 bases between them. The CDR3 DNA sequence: TGTGCCAGCAGCGTAGGGGGGGAAAACTACGAGCAGTACTTC. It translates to CASSVGGENYEQYF.

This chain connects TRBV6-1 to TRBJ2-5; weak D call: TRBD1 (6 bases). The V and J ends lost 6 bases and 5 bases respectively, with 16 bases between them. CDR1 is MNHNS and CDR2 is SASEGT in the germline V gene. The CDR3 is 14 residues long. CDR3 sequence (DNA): TGTGCCAGCAGGGGCAGGGGCTCAGGGGAGACCCAGTACTTC. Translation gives CASRGRGSGETQYF.

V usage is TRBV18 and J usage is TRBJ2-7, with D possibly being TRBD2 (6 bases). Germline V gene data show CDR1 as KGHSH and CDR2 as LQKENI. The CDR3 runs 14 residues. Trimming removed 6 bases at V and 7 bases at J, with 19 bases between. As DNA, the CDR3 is TGTGCCAGCTCTCCGGAGGGCCTCTTCGGGGAGCAGTACTTC. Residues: CASSPEGLFGEQYF.

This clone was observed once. CDR3 nucleotides: TGTGCCAGCAGTTTGGGACAGGGCACAGATACGCAGTATTTT. Translated, it gives CASSLGQGTDTQYF. The chain is built from TRBV6-5 and TRBJ2-3, with 8 bases aligning to TRBD1. CDR3 size: 14 residues. Germline lookup yields CDR1 MNHEY and CDR2 SVGAGI. V shed 4 bases and J 1 base; nucleotides not matched to a gene: 1.

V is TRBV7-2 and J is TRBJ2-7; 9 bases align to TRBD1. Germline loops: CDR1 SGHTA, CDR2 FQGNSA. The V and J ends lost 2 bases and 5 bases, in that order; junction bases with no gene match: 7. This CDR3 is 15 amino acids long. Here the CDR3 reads CASSLTGGLFDEQYF. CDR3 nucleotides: TGTGCCAGCAGCTTAACAGGGGGCCTTTTTGACGAGCAGTACTTC.

The CDR3 loop is CATSRLPGQGFHEQFF. Written as DNA, the CDR3 is TGTGCCACCAGCAGGCTACCGGGACAGGGGTTCCATGAGCAGTTCTTC. This rearrangement joins TRBV15 to TRBJ2-1; TRBD1 matches at 10 bases. The V and J ends lost 3 bases and 8 bases, in that order; junction bases with no gene match: 10. CDR1 and CDR2 (germline): LNHNV, YYDKDF (reference sequence). CDR3 length equals 16 residues.

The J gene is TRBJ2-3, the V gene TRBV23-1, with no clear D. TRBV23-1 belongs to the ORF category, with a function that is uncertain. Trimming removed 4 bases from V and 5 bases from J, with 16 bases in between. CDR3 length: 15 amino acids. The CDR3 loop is CASSLTLSSGDTQYF. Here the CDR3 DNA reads TGCGCCAGCAGTCTGACTCTTTCCTCGGGAGATACGCAGTATTTT.

CDR3 protein: CASSLVGESTEAFF. The CDR3 nucleotides read TGCGCCAGCAGCTTGGTAGGGGAAAGTACTGAAGCTTTCTTT. V and J are TRBV5-1 and TRBJ1-1; D perhaps matches TRBD1 (5 bases). Germline V gene lookup returns CDR1 SGHRS and CDR2 YFSETQ. Between the trimmed V and J ends, which lost 0 bases and 5 bases, there was a span of 11 bases. The CDR3 sequence is 14 residues long.

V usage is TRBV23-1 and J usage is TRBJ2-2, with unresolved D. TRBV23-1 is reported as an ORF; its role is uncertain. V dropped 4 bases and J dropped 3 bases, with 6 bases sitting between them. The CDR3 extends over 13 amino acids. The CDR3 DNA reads TGCGCCAGCAGTCGACGGGACACCGGGGAGCTGTTTTTT. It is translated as CASSRRDTGELFF.

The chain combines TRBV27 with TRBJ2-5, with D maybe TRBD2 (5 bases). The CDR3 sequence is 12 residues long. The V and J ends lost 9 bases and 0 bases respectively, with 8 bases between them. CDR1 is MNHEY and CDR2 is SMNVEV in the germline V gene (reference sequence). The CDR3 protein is CASGLNQETQYF. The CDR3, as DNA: TGTGCCAGTGGACTGAACCAAGAGACCCAGTACTTC.

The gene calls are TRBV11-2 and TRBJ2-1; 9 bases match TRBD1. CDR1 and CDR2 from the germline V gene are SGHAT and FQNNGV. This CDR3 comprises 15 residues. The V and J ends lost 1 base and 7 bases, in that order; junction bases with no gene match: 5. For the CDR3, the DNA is TGTGCCAGCAGCTTAGCTTTAGGGACAGGGAATGAGCAGTTCTTC. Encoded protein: CASSLALGTGNEQFF.

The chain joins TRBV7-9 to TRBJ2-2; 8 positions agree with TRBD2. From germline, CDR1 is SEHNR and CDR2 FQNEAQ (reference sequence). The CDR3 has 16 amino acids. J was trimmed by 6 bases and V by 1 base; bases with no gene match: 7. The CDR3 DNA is TGTGCCAGCAGCTTAGATGGACTAGCCGTCTCCGGGGAGCTGTTTTTT. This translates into CASSLDGLAVSGELFF.